The following is a T cell receptor (beta chain) sequence with its context. The protocol was immunoSEQ multiplex PCR, while the TCRdb copy is restricted to in-frame clones and leaves out a portion. Of 250,000 to 350,000 clones listed, around 89% are singletons. This entry belongs to a study of blood T cell repertoires in COVID-19. Turning to the study itself: Samples taken during acute and convalescent COVID-19 were collected in the United States, Italy and Spain. Nucleic acid was either cDNA or gDNA, and it came from T cells, B-cell-depleted T cells, or PBMCs.

Sample: peripheral blood. The receptor was derived from a young man with acute or convalescent COVID-19.

The CDR3 DNA is TGCAGCGTTGACGGGGGGTATGAGCAGTTCTTC. This encodes CSVDGGYEQFF. The chain couples TRBV29-1 to TRBJ2-1; 7 bases fit TRBD2. The trim removed 3 bases at V and 8 bases at J, leaving 1 base unmatched. Germline-derived CDR1 and CDR2 are SQVTM and ANQGSEA. The CDR3 length is 11 residues.